In this sample, the clone carrying this T cell receptor (beta chain) turned up many times. The antigen is not known. The data were taken from a study of identical twins. MiXCR, run by TCRdb on the 5' RACE reads, gives a single entry per CDR3 protein. The sample includes a few hundred thousand distinct CDR3 sequences, over 9.5% seen only once; the top ten take about a tenth. The CDR3 has 15 residues. Trimming shortened V by 1 base and J by 7 bases, and 16 bases separated the two germline ends. Germline values: CDR1 SGHTA, CDR2 FQGNSA. Study-level points and caveats: Conclusions were based on cross-sectional statistical analysis, without following the same donors. Models came in too low on out-of-frame TCR alpha sharing in monozygotic twins.

Specimen: memory T cells sorted from blood. This chain links TRBV7-2 with TRBJ1-2, with a weak D call TRBD1 (6 bases). This TCR derives from a man aged 50 or older in good health. The CDR3: CASSLGTGSRSGYTF. DNA of the CDR3: TGTGCCAGCAGCTTAGGAACAGGGAGTCGGAGTGGCTACACCTTC.